This T cell receptor beta chain is from a study of CD8 T cells in Susac syndrome. V lost 2 bases and J lost 0, with 13 bases in between. CDR1 and CDR2 from the germline V gene are MNHEY and SVGEGT. CDR3 length: 16 amino acids. The RNA, roughly 0.45 to 1 ug, was put through reverse transcription using random hexamers. From the immunoSEQ multiplex PCR reads, TCRdb called clonotypes with MiXCR, one entry per CDR3 protein. This table holds more than 95,000 distinct CDR3 sequences, around 94% found once. The source is a human donor in good health. The sample was CD4+ T cells from PBMCs. The rearrangement links TRBV6-2 or TRBV6-3 to TRBJ1-1, with a tentative D call TRBD1 (5 bases). The CDR3 spells CASSYPPGRMNTEAFF. DNA for the CDR3: TGTGCCAGCAGTTACCCACCGGGACGGATGAACACTGAAGCTTTCTTT.